This T cell receptor (beta chain) originates from a study of esophageal squamous cell carcinoma tumors (dated by TCRdb to 2020 to 2023). Study-wide context: Using principal component analysis combined with K-means clustering of immunohistochemical values for T-cell and checkpoint markers, the researchers divided patients into immuno relation high and low groups. The approximately eleven cases yielded about 1.6 million total TCRalpha reads and about 1.3 million total TCRbeta reads, of which around 30,000 and 35,000, respectively, were unique. The study was designed to assess TCR repertoire diversity and shared TCR repertoires of T cells within the tumor environment of esophageal squamous cell carcinoma. The wider cohort included almost 55 esophageal squamous cell carcinoma patients in Japan who were treated with surgery, of whom around 20 were high and around 30 were low immuno relation cases. TCR sequencing covered approximately 10 patients: five randomly selected high immuno relation cases and five background-matched low immuno relation cases.

With respect to this clonotype: It lacks a known antigen. No much larger clone exists at a distance of one base, and base qualities are not known.

The receptor library was made with 5' RACE. PCR was performed with KAPA HiFi using TCRalpha or TCRbeta constant-region primers together with a P20EA primer, and a nested second PCR was then carried out with CA2 or CB2. Amplification of TCR genes was performed by unbiased adaptor ligation RT-PCR, in which reverse transcription was carried out with Superscript III and a polyT18-containing BSL-18E primer. After second-strand synthesis and blunting, the P10EA/P20EA adaptor was ligated to the cDNA 5' end, followed by NotI digestion. For both the first and second PCRs, 15 to 20 cycles of 98 degrees C for 20 s, 65 degrees C for 30 s and 72 degrees C for 1 min were run. Amplicons were indexed with the Nextera XT Index kit v2 Set A, pooled in equimolar amounts and quantified on a Qubit 2.0 Fluorometer. For sequencing, the Illumina MiSeq platform generated 2x300 bp paired-end reads. The study's processing was this. V and J genes were assigned to reads on the basis of highest identity to IMGT reference sequences using Repertoire Genesis software ver.1.0. The CDR3 region was defined as running from Cys104 to Phe118 plus Gly119 and was then translated, while a unique sequence read was defined by a distinct combination of V, J and CDR3 amino acids. Shared V|J combinations were selected when significance was reached in both a Fisher's exact test in edgeR and a Mann Whitney U test. After singletons were removed and 500 repertoire combinations were bootstrapped, the repertoire dissimilarity index was calculated with the R rdi package. In-frame beta chains were kept once TCRdb had trimmed the public reads at Q25 with fastp and called clones with MiXCR. Each CDR3 protein gets just one entry, which takes the most common genes and DNA from the rows behind it. These V and J calls originate from TCRdb's pipeline instead of the authors' own analysis. Across this sample there are around 5,000 distinct CDR3 sequences, with roughly 22% seen only once. The ten biggest clones cover about a third of the sample.

Patients who had received neoadjuvant chemotherapy or for whom clinical information was lacking were excluded from enrollment. The TCR-sequenced cases shown were male and underwent subtotal esophagectomy with 2- or 3-field lymphadenectomy. RNA was isolated from bulk tumor tissue sections using a Qiagen AllPrep kit, and no T-cell sorting was performed. Small sections of surgically resected tumor tissue were kept in RNAlater reagent at -80 degrees C until RNA was extracted. The junction carries 19 bases between V and J, which are trimmed by 6 bases and 6 bases respectively. The CDR3 spans 14 residues, from the cysteine through the phenylalanine. The entry retains the CDR3 DNA only, 42 bases that are in frame from base 1. Taken from the germline V gene (reference sequence), the CDR1 and CDR2 loops are GTSNPN and SVGIG. The paper's findings and limits, for the study overall: Only a few cases were included in the TCR repertoire analysis, and no investigation at the CDR3 clonotype level was carried out. No difference in total TCR repertoire counts was observed between groups, whereas significant repertoire counts were found to be higher in the high immuno relation group. Twenty-seven TRAV|TRAJ and 23 TRBV|TRBJ combinations appeared shared among high immuno relation cases, including TRAV13-1|TRAJ22 and TRBV7-9|TRBJ2-7. Given the large variation in the TCRalphabeta repertoire, shared V|J recombination candidates may have been selected by chance. In about 30% of the 10 cases, a single TCRalpha VJ recombination dominated, and TCRalpha diversity seemed to be reduced. Since the TCRalpha and TCRbeta chains were sequenced separately, neither the chain pairing nor the recognized antigens could be determined.

The chain couples TRBV30 to TRBJ2-3, with a weak D call of TRBD2 (6 bases match). The sequence came from a man between 50 and 79 years old with esophageal squamous cell carcinoma. Material for sequencing was tumor tissue. The sequenced DNA is TGTGCCTGTCAAACCAGGGACTTAAGGGATACGCAGTATTTT. It is translated as CACQTRDLRDTQYF.